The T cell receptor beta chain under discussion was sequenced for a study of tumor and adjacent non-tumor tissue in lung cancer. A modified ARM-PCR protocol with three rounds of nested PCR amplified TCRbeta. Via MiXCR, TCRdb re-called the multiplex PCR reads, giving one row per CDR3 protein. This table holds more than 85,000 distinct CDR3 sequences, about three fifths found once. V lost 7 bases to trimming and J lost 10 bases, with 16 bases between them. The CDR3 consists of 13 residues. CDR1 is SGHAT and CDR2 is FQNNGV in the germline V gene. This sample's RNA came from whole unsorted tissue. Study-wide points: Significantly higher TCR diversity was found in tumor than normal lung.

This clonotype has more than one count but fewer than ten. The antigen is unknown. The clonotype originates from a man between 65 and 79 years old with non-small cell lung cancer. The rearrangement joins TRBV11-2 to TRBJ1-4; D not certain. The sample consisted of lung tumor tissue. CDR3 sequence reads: CASTFRPGRKLFF. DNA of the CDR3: TGTGCCAGCACCTTCCGCCCGGGGAGAAAACTGTTTTTT.